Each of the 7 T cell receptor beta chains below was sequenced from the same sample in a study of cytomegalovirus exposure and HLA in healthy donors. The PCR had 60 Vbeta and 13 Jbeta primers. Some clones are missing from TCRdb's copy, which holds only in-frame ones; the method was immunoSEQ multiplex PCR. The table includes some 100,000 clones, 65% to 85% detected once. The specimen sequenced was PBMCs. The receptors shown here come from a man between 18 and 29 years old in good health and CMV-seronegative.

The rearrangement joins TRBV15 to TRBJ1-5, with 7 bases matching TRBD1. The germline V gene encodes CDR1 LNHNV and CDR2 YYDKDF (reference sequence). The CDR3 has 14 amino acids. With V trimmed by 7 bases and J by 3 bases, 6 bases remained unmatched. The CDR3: CATKSDRPNQPQHF. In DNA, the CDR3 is TGTGCCACCAAGTCGGACAGGCCCAATCAGCCCCAGCATTTT. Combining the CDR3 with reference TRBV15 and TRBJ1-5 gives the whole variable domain DAMVIQNPRYQVTQFGKPVTLSCSQTLNHNVMYWYQQKSSQAPKLLFHYYDKDFNNEADTPDNFQSRRPNTSFCFLDIRSPGLGDTAMYLCATKSDRPNQPQHFGDGTRLSIL.

DNA of the CDR3: TGTGCCAGCAGCCCCGGGGAGCGGCGCACAGATACGCAGTATTTT. It codes for CASSPGERRTDTQYF. The chain carries TRBV7-9 and TRBJ2-3, with D perhaps TRBD2 (5 bases). Germline V lookup: CDR1 SEHNR, CDR2 FQNEAQ (reference sequence). The CDR3 has 15 residues. Trimming shortened V by 5 bases and J by 1 base, and 13 bases separated the two germline ends.

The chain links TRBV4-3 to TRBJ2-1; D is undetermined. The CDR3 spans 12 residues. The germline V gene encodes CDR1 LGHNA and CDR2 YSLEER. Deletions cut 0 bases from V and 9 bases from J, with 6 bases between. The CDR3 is CASSQDPSEQFF. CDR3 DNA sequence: TGCGCCAGCAGCCAAGATCCGTCTGAGCAGTTCTTC.

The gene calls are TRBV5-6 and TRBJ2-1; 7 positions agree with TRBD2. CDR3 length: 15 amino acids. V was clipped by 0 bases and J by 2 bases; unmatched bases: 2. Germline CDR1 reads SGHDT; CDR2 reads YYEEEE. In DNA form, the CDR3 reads TGTGCCAGCAGCTTGGGGGGGACTACCTACAATGAGCAGTTCTTC. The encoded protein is CASSLGGTTYNEQFF.

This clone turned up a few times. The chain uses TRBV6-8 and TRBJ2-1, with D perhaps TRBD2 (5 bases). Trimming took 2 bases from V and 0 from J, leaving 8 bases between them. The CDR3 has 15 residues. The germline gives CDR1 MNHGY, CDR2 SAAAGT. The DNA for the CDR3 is TGTGCCAGCAGTTACGGCGGGTGCTCCTACAATGAGCAGTTCTTC. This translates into CASSYGGCSYNEQFF.

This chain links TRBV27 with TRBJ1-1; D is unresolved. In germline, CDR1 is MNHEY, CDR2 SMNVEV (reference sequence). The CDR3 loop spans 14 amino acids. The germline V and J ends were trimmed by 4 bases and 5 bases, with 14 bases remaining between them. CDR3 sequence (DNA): TGTGCCAGCAGTTACGTCGGGTCTGGGACTGAAGCTTTCTTT. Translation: CASSYVGSGTEAFF.

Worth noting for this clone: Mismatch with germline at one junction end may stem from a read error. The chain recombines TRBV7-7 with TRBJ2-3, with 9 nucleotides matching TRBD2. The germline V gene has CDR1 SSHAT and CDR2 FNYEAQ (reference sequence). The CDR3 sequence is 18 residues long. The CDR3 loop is CASSSGVAGGPFADTQYF. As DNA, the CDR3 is TGTGCTAGCAGCTCCGGGGTGGCGGGAGGGCCATTCGCAGATACGCAGTATTTT.